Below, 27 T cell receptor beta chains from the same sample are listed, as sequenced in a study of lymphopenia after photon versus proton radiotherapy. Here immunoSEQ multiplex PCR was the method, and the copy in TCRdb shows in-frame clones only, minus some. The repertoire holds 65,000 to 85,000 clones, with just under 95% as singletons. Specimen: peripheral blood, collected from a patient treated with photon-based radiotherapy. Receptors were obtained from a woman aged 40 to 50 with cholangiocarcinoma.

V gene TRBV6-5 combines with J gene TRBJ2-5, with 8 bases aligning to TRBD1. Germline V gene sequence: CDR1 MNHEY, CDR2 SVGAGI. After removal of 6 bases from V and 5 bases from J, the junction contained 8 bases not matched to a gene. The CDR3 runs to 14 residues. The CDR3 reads CASRFRGLGETQYF. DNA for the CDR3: TGTGCCAGCAGGTTCAGGGGGCTGGGGGAGACCCAGTACTTC.

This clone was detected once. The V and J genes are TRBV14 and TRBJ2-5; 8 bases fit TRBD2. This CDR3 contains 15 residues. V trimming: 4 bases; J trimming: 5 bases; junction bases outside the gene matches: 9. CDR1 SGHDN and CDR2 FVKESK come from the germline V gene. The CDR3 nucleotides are TGTGCCAGCAGCCTTACCGGGACTAGGATGGAGACCCAGTACTTC. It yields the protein CASSLTGTRMETQYF.

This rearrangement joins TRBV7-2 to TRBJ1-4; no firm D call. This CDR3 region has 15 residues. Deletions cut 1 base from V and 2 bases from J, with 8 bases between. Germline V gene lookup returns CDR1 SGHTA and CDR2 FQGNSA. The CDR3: CASSLVAHTNEKLFF. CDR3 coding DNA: TGTGCCAGCAGCTTAGTGGCTCACACTAATGAAAAACTGTTTTTT.

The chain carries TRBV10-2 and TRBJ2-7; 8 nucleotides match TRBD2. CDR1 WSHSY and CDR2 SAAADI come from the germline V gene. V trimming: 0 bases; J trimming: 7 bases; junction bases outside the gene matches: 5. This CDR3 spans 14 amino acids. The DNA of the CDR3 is TGCGCCAGCAGTGAGTCACTAGCGGCGAGGGAGCAGTACTTC. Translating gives CASSESLAAREQYF.

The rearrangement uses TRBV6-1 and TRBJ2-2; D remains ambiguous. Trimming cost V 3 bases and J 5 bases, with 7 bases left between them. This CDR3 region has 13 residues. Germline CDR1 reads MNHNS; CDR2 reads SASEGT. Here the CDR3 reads CASSESATGELFF. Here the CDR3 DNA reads TGTGCCAGCAGTGAGTCAGCGACCGGGGAGCTGTTTTTT.

The CDR3 bases are TGTGCCAGCAGCCCCCAGGGGGGGGGCGGTCAAAAACTGTTTTTT. Amino acid sequence: CASSPQGGGGQKLFF. This chain connects TRBV7-9 to TRBJ1-4, with TRBD1 identical over 7 bases. This CDR3 is 15 amino acids long. The ends lost 5 bases at V and 9 bases at J; junction bases unmatched: 12. In germline, CDR1 is SEHNR, CDR2 FQNEAQ (reference sequence).

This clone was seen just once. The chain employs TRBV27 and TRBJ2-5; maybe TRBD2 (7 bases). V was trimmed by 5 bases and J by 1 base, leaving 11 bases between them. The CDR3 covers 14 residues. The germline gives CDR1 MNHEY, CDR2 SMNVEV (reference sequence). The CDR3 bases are TGTGCCAGCAGTGATCGGGGGGCCCAAGAGACCCAGTACTTC. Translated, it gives CASSDRGAQETQYF.

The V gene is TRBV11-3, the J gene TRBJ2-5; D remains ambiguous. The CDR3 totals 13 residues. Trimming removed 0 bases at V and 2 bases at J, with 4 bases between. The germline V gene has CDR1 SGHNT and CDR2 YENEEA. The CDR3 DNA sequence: TGTGCCAGCAGCTTAGACATACAAGAGACCCAGTACTTC. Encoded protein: CASSLDIQETQYF.

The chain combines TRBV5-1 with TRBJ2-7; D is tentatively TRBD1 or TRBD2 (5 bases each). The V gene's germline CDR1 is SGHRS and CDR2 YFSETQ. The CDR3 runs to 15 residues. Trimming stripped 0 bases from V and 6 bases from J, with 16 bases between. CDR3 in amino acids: CASSLDGYGGTEQYF. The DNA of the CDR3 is TGCGCCAGCAGCTTGGATGGCTATGGGGGAACCGAGCAGTACTTC.

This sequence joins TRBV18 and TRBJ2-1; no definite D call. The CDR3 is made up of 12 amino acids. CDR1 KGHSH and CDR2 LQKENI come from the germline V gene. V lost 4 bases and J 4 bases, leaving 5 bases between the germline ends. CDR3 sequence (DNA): TGTGCCAGCTCACTGGCTTACAATGAGCAGTTCTTC. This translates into CASSLAYNEQFF.

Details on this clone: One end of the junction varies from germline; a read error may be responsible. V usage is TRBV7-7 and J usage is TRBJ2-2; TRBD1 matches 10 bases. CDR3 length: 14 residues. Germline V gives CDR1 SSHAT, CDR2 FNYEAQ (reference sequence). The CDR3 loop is CASRQGASTGELFF. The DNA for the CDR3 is TGTGCTAGCAGACAGGGGGCAAGCACCGGGGAGCTGTTTTTT.

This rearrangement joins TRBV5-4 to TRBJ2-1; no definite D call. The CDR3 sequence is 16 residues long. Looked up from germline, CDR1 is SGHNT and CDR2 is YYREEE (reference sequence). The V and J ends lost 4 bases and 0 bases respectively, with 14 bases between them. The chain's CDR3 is CASSIPANRSYNEQFF. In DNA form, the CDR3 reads TGTGCCAGCAGCATTCCAGCAAACCGCTCCTACAATGAGCAGTTCTTC.

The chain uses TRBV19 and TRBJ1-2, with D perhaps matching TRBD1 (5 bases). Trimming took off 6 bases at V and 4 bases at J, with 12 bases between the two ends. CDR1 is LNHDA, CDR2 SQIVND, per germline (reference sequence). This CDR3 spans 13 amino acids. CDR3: CASRRLGGYGYTF. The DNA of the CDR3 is TGTGCCAGTAGAAGGCTGGGGGGCTATGGCTACACCTTC.

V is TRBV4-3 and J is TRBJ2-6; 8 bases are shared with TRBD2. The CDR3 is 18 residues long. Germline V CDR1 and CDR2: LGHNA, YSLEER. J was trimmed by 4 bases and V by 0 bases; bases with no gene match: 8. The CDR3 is CASSQEGLGVAGANVLTF. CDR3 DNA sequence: TGCGCCAGCAGCCAAGAGGGACTAGGGGTAGCGGGGGCCAACGTCCTGACTTTC.

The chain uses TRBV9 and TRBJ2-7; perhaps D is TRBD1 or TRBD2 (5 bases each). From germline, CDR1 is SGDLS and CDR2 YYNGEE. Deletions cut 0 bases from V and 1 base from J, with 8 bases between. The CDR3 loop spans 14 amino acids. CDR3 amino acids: CASSVGGLSYEQYF. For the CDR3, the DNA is TGTGCCAGCAGCGTAGGGGGGTTATCCTACGAGCAGTACTTC.

This CDR3 is CATHEGVAGYTF. The CDR3 coding sequence is TGTGCCACTCACGAGGGAGTAGCGGGCTACACCTTC. The rearrangement joins TRBV10-3 to TRBJ1-2; no definite D call. Trimming stripped 10 bases from V and 8 bases from J, with 17 bases between. This CDR3 contains 12 residues. Germline V gene data show CDR1 as ENHRY and CDR2 as SYGVKD.

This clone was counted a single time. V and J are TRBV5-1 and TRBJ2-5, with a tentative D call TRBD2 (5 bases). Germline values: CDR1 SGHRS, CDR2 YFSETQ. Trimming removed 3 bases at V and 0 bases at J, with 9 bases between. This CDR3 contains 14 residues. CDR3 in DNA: TGCGCCAGCAGCTCGGGATCGTACCAAGAGACCCAGTACTTC. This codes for CASSSGSYQETQYF. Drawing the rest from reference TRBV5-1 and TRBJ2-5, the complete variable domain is KAGVTQTPRYLIKTRGQQVTLSCSPISGHRSVSWYQQTPGQGLQFLFEYFSETQRNKGNFPGRFSGRQFSNSRSEMNVSTLELGDSALYLCASSSGSYQETQYFGPGTRLLVL.

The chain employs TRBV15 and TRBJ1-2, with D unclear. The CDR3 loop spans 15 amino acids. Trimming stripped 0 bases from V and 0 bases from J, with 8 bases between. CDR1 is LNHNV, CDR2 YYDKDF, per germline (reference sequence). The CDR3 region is CATSRETDTNYGYTF. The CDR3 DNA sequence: TGTGCCACCAGCAGAGAAACAGATACTAACTATGGCTACACCTTC. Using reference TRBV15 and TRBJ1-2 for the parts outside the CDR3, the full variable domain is DAMVIQNPRYQVTQFGKPVTLSCSQTLNHNVMYWYQQKSSQAPKLLFHYYDKDFNNEADTPDNFQSRRPNTSFCFLDIRSPGLGDTAMYLCATSRETDTNYGYTFGSGTRLTVV.

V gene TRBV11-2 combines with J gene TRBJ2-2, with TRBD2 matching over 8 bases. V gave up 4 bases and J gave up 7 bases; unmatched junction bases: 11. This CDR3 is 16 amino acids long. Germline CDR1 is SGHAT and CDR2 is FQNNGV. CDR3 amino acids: CASSSGLTGGNGELFF. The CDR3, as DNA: TGTGCCAGCAGCTCTGGGCTCACGGGAGGGAACGGGGAGCTGTTTTTT.

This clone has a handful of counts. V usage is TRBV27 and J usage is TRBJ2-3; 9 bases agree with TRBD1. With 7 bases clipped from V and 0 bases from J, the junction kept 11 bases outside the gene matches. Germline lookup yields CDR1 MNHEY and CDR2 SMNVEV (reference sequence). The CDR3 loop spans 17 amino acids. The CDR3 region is CASKVGTGTSSTDTQYF. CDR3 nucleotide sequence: TGTGCCAGCAAGGTCGGGACAGGGACCTCTAGCACAGATACGCAGTATTTT.

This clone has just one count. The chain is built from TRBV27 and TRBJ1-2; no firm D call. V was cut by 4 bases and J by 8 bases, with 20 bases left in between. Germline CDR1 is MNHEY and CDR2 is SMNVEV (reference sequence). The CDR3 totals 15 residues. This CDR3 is CASSWSLEPQAGYTF. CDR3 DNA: TGTGCCAGCAGTTGGAGCTTGGAGCCCCAAGCGGGCTACACCTTC.

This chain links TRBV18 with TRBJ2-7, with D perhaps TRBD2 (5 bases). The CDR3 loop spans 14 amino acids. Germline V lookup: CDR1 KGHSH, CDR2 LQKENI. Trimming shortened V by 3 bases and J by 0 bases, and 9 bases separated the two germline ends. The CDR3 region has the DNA TGTGCCAGCTCACCGTCACGGGACTCCTACGAGCAGTACTTC. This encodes CASSPSRDSYEQYF.

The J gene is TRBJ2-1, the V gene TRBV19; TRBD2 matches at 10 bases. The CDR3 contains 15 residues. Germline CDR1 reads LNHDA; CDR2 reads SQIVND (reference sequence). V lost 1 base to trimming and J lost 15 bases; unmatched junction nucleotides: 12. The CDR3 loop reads CASSIVGSLAGRPFF. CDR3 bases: TGTGCCAGTAGTATAGTCGGTTCACTAGCGGGGAGGCCGTTCTTC.

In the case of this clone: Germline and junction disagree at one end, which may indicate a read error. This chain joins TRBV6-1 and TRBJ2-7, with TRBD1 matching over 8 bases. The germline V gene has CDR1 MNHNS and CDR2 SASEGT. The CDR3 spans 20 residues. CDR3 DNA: TGTGCCGGCAGTGAAGCAAAGCCGGGACAGGAGTATCTTATCGTCTACGAGCAGTACTTC. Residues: CAGSEAKPGQEYLIVYEQYF.

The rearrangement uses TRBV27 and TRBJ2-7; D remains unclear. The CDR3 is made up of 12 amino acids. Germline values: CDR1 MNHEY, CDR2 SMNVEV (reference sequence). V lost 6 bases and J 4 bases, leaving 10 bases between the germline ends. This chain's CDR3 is CASRDGIYEQYF. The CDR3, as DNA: TGTGCCAGCAGGGACGGAATTTACGAGCAGTACTTC.

CDR3 nucleotide sequence: TGTGCCAGCAGCAGACCCTTCTGGGCGGGAAGTCAAGAGACCCAGTACTTC. Its translation: CASSRPFWAGSQETQYF. The chain joins TRBV21-1 to TRBJ2-5; TRBD2, the table's D call, was not compared with the DNA. TRBV21-1 has pseudogene status. The CDR3 totals 17 residues.

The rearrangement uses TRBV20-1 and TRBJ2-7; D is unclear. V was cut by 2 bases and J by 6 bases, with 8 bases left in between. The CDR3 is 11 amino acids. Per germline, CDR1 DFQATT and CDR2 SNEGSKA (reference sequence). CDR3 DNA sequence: TGCAGTGCTAGAAATAGTTCCGAGCAGTACTTC. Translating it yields CSARNSSEQYF.